This entry lists 11 T cell receptor beta chains sequenced from one sample in a study of T cells in women clearing cervical HPV infection. The assay was immunoSEQ multiplex PCR, and TCRdb's table has in-frame clones only and misses some. In total, the table holds around 31,000 clones. The sample taken for sequencing was blood buffy coat. The receptors were gathered from a woman between 18 and 70 years old with a cervical HPV16 infection that either progressed to CIN3+ or cleared (not recorded which).

Comment on this clone: The read is 3 residues too short to cover the CDR3 end, so that end is filled in from the germline J gene. The chain has TRBV30 and TRBJ2-7, with D unresolved. Trimming removed 6 bases at V and 1 base at J, with 10 bases between. The CDR3 sequence is 12 residues long. CDR1 GTSNPN and CDR2 SVGIG come from the germline V gene (reference sequence). CDR3 DNA (partial): TGTGCCTGCCGTCTATCTTCCTACGAG. Protein: CACRLSSYE. The CDR3 reads in full as CACRLSSYEQYF.

A word on this clone: The read finishes 3 residues shy of the CDR3 end, and the germline J gene is used to complete it. V and J are TRBV5-6 and TRBJ1-2, with D perhaps TRBD1 (5 bases). The germline gives CDR1 SGHDT, CDR2 YYEEEE. The CDR3 has 15 amino acids. V lost 4 bases and J lost 5, with 18 bases in between. The part of the CDR3 DNA that was read is TGTGCCAGCAGCCGCCAAGGGGTGAGGATTTATGGC. It codes for CASSRQGVRIYG. The whole CDR3 reads CASSRQGVRIYGYTF. The full variable domain, with the rest looked up from reference TRBV5-6 and TRBJ1-2, is DAGVTQSPTHLIKTRGQQVTLRCSPKSGHDTVSWYQQALGQGPQFIFQYYEEEERQRGNFPDRFSGHQFPNYSSELNVNALLLGDSALYLCASSRQGVRIYGYTFGSGTRLTVV.

As regards this clone: The CDR3 end lies 3 residues beyond the end of the read and is filled in from the germline J gene. The V gene is TRBV28, the J gene TRBJ1-6; possible D gene TRBD1, 5 bases. V lost 2 bases and J lost 8, with 10 bases in between. Germline-derived CDR1 and CDR2 are MDHEN and SYDVKM. The CDR3 contains 14 residues. The CDR3 loop is CASSLRGGDSPLHF. Incomplete CDR3 DNA: TGTGCCAGCAGTTTAAGGGGAGGGGATTCACCC.

Details on this clone: The read stops 3 residues short of the end of the CDR3; the missing end is completed from the germline J gene. The chain combines TRBV2 with TRBJ2-7; a possible D gene is TRBD1 (5 bases). Trimming cost V 8 bases and J 3 bases, with 11 bases left between them. Germline CDR1 reads SNHLY; CDR2 reads FYNNEI. The CDR3 has 12 residues. CDR3 region: CASFQGGYEQYF. CDR3 DNA (partial): TGTGCCAGCTTCCAGGGTGGCTACGAG. The entire variable domain, with the rest obtained from reference TRBV2 and TRBJ2-7, is as follows: EPEVTQTPSHQVTQMGQEVILRCVPISNHLYFYWYRQILGQKVEFLVSFYNNEISEKSEIFDDQFSVERPDGSNFTLKIRSTKLEDSAMYFCASFQGGYEQYFGPGTRLTVT.

About this clone: The observed sequence ends 3 residues before the CDR3 terminus, with the missing tail filled in from the germline J gene. This chain connects TRBV10-3 to TRBJ2-1; a possible D gene is TRBD2 (5 bases). The CDR3 is 15 residues long. Trimming took off 0 bases at V and 5 bases at J, with 11 bases between the two ends. Per germline, CDR1 ENHRY and CDR2 SYGVKD. The CDR3 is CAISESAGVDNEQFF. The sequenced CDR3 bases are TGTGCCATCAGTGAGTCTGCGGGCGTAGACAATGAG.

Regarding this clone: The read comes to an end 3 residues before the CDR3 does, leaving the germline J gene to fill in the end. V is TRBV20-1 and J is TRBJ1-1; D perhaps matches TRBD1 (5 bases). Looked up from germline, CDR1 is DFQATT and CDR2 is SNEGSKA (reference sequence). This CDR3 is 13 amino acids long. The V gene lost 3 bases and the J gene lost 0 bases, with 8 bases spanning the gap. CDR3 region: CSASADMNTEAFF. The sequenced CDR3 bases are TGCAGTGCTAGTGCGGACATGAACACTGAA.

A note on this clone: The read ends 3 residues shy of where the CDR3 ends; the end is completed using the germline J gene. This chain connects TRBV28 to TRBJ1-1; tentatively, D is TRBD1 (5 bases). Trimming left V 2 bases short and J 6 bases short, with 13 bases between. Germline lookup yields CDR1 MDHEN and CDR2 SYDVKM. The CDR3 has 14 amino acids. The covered CDR3 bases are TGTGCCAGCAGTTTAGCGGGCGGGGACCCTGAA. Translating it yields CASSLAGGDPE. The CDR3 as a whole reads CASSLAGGDPEAFF.

On this clone: The read finishes 3 residues shy of the CDR3 end, and the germline J gene is used to complete it. The V and J genes are TRBV28 and TRBJ1-2, with D maybe TRBD1 (6 bases). The V gene lost 7 bases and the J gene lost 1 base, with 19 bases spanning the gap. The germline CDR1 and CDR2 sequences are MDHEN and SYDVKM. CDR3 length: 16 amino acids. The CDR3 DNA, read in part, is TGTGCCAGCACCCCTCTGGACAGATTTGATAACTATGGC. It yields the protein CASTPLDRFDNYG. The CDR3, in full, reads CASTPLDRFDNYGYTF.

On this clone: The read halts 3 residues ahead of the CDR3 end, with the missing end drawn from the germline J gene. The V call is TRBV19, the J call TRBJ1-2; 8 bases line up with TRBD1. CDR1 and CDR2 (germline): LNHDA, SQIVND (reference sequence). The CDR3 runs 13 residues. J was trimmed by 7 bases and V by 5 bases; bases with no gene match: 6. Partial CDR3 DNA: TGTGCCAGTAGTCGGGACAGGTCAGGTGGC. Protein product: CASSRDRSGG. The CDR3 reads in full as CASSRDRSGGYTF.

According to its frequency, this clone is medium-sized. The CDR3 is cut off 3 residues early in the read; its end comes from the germline J gene. The chain combines TRBV10-3 with TRBJ2-3; D is unclear. With 2 bases removed from V and 0 bases from J, the gap between germline ends came to 6 bases. There are 14 residues in the CDR3. Looked up from germline, CDR1 is ENHRY and CDR2 is SYGVKD. The CDR3 DNA, read in part, is TGTGCCATCAGTGAGCAGTTAAGCACAGATACG. It yields the protein CAISEQLSTDT. The whole CDR3 protein is CAISEQLSTDTQYF.

As concerns this clone: With the read ending 3 residues before the CDR3 end, the germline J gene is used to fill in that end. This sequence joins TRBV18 and TRBJ1-2; TRBD1 agrees at 9 bases. The CDR3 consists of 15 residues. From germline, CDR1 is KGHSH and CDR2 LQKENI. The CDR3 bases that were read are TGTGCCAGCTCACCACTCGGGACAGGGACGAACGAC. The encoded protein is CASSPLGTGTND. The full CDR3 reads CASSPLGTGTNDYTF.